Detailed here is one T cell receptor (beta chain). This entry comes from a study of cytomegalovirus exposure and HLA in healthy donors. Germline V lookup: CDR1 LGHNA, CDR2 YSLEER. Between the trimmed V and J ends, which lost 0 bases and 0 bases, there was a span of 6 bases. The CDR3 is made up of 14 amino acids. The PCR made use of 60 Vbeta and 13 Jbeta primers. Using immunoSEQ multiplex PCR, the repertoire was profiled, and TCRdb retains in-frame clones only, with some absent. The sample yields approximately 140,000 clones, around 83% seen once. The chain has TRBV4-3 and TRBJ2-7, with D uncertain. The sample comprised PBMCs. This receptor was identified in a man between 50 and 59 years old in good health and CMV-seronegative. As DNA, the CDR3 is TGCGCCAGCAGCCAAGATGCGTACTCCTACGAGCAGTACTTC. Protein: CASSQDAYSYEQYF.